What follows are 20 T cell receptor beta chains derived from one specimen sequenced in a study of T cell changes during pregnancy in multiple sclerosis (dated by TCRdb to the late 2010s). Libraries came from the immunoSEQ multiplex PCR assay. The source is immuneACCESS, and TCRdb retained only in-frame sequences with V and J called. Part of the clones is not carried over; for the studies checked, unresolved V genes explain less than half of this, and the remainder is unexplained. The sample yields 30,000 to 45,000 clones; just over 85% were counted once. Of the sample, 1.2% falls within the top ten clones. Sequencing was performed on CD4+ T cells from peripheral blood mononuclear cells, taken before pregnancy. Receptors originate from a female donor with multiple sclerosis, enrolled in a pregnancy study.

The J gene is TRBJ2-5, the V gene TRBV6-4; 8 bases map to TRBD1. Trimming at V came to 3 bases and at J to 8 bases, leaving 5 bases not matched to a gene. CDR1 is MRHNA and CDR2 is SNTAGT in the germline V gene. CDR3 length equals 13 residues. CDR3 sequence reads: CASSEGQETTQYF. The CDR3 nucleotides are TGTGCCAGCAGTGAGGGACAGGAGACCACCCAGTACTTC.

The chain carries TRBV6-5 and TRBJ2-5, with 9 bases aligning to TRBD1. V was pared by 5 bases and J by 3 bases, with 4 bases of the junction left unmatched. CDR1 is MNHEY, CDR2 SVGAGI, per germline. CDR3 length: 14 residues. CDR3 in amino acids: CASSNRGLKETQYF. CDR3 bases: TGTGCCAGCAGTAACAGGGGGCTGAAAGAGACCCAGTACTTC.

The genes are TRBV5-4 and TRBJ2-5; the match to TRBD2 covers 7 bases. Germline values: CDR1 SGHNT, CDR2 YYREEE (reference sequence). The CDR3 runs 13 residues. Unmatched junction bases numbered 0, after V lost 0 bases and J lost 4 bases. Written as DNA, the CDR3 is TGTGCCAGCAGCTTGGTAGCGGGAGAGACCCAGTACTTC. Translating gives CASSLVAGETQYF.

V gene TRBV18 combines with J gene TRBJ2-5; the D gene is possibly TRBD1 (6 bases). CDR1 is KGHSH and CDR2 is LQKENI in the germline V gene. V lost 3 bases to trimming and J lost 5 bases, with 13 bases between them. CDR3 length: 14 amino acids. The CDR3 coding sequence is TGTGCCAGCTCACCCGGGGCAGGGGAGGAGACCCAGTACTTC. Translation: CASSPGAGEETQYF.

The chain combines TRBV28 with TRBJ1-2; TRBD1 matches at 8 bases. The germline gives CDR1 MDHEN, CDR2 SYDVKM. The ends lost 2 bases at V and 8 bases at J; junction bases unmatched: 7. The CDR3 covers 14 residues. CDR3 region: CASSLPTGAKGYTF. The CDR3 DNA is TGTGCCAGCAGTTTACCGACAGGGGCGAAAGGCTACACCTTC.

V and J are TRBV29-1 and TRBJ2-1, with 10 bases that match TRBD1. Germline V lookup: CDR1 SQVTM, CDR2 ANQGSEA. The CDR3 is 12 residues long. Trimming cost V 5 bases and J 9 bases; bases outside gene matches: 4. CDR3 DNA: TGCAGCGTTCGGACAGGGGGGACTGAGCAGTTCTTC. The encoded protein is CSVRTGGTEQFF.

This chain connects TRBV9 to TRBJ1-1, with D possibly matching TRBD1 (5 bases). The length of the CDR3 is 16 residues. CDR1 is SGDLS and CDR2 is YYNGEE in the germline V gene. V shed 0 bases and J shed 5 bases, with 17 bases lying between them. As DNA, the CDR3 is TGTGCCAGCAGCGTAGAGCCAGGGCGAGGTGGTACTGAAGCTTTCTTT. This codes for CASSVEPGRGGTEAFF. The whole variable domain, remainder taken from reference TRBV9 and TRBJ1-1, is DSGVTQTPKHLITATGQRVTLRCSPRSGDLSVYWYQQSLDQGLQFLIQYYNGEERAKGNILERFSAQQFPDLHSELNLSSLELGDSALYFCASSVEPGRGGTEAFFGQGTRLTVV.

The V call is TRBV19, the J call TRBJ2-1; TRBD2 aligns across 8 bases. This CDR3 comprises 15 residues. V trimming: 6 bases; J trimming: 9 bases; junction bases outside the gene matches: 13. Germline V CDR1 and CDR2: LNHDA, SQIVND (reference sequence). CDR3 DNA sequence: TGTGCCAGTAGCGATGACTCTAGCGGGCGGACTGAGCAGTTCTTC. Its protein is CASSDDSSGRTEQFF.

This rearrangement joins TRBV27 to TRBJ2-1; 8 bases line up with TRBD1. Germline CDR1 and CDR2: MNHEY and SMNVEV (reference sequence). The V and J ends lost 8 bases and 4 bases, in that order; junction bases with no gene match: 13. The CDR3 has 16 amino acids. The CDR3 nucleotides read TGTGCCAGCCGACTGACCGGGACAGGAATATACAATGAGCAGTTCTTC. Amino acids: CASRLTGTGIYNEQFF.

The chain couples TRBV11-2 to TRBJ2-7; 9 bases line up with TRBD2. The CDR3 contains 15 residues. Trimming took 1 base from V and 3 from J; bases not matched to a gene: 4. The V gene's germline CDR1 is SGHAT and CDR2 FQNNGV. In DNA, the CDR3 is TGTGCCAGCAGCTTAGGGCGGGAGGGTGACTACGAGCAGTACTTC. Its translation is CASSLGREGDYEQYF.

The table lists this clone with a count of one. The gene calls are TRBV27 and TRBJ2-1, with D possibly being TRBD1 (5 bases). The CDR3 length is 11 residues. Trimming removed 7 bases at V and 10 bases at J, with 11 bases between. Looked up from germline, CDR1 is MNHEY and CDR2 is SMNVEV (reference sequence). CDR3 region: CASKGRPEQFF. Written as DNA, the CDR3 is TGTGCCAGCAAGGGGCGGCCCGAGCAGTTCTTC.

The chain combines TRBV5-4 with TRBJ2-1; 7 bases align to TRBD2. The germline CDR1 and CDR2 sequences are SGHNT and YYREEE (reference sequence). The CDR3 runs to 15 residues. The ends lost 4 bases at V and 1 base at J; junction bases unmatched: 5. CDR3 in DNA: TGTGCCAGCAGCCATTCCGGGGGGTCCTACAATGAGCAGTTCTTC. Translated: CASSHSGGSYNEQFF.

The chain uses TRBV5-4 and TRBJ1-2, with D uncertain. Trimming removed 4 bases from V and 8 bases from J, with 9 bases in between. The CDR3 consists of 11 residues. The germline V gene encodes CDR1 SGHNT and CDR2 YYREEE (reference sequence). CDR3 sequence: CASSGLQGYTF. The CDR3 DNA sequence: TGTGCCAGCAGCGGCCTCCAGGGCTACACCTTC.

DNA of the CDR3: TGTGCCAGCTCACCACGGAACAAGGGACTAGCGGGAGGGGAGACCCAGTACTTC. Protein product: CASSPRNKGLAGGETQYF. The genes are TRBV18 and TRBJ2-5, with 16 positions matching TRBD2. In germline, CDR1 is KGHSH, CDR2 LQKENI. The junction had 7 bases not matched to a gene; V was cut back by 1 base and J by 5 bases. CDR3 length equals 18 residues.

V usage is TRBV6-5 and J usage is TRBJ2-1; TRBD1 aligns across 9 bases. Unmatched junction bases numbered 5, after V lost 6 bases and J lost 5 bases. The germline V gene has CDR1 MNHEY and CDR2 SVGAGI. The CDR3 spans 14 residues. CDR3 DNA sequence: TGTGCCAGCAGCAGGGGACAGGGAAACAATGAGCAGTTCTTC. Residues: CASSRGQGNNEQFF.

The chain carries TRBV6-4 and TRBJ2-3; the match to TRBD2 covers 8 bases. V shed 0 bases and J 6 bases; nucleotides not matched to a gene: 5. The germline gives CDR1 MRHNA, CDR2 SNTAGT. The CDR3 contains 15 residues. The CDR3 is CASSDSSGGADTQYF. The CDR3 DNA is TGTGCCAGCAGTGACTCGAGCGGGGGCGCGGATACGCAGTATTTT.

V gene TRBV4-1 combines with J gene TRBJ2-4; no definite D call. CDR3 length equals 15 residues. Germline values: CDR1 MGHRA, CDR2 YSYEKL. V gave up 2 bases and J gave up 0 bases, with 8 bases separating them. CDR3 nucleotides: TGCGCCAGCAGCCAAACCTTACTAGCCAAAAACATTCAGTACTTC. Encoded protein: CASSQTLLAKNIQYF.

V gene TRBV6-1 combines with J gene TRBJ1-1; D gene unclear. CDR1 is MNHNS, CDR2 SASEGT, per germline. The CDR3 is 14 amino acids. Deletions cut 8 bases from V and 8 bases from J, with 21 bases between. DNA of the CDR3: TGTGCCAGCGACCACGTCCGGAGGGCGCGGGAAGCTTTCTTT. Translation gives CASDHVRRAREAFF.

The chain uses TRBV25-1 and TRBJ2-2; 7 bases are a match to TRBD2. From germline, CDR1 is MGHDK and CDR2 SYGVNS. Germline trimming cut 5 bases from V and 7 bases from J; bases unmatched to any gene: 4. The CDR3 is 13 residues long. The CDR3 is CASSSGRGGELFF. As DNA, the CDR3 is TGTGCCAGCAGTAGTGGGAGGGGCGGGGAGCTGTTTTTT.

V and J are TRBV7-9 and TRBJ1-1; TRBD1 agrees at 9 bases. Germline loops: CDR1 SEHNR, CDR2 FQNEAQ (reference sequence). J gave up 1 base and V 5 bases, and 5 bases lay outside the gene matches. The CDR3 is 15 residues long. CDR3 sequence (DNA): TGTGCCAGCAGCCTACAGGGGGCGCAGAACACTGAAGCTTTCTTT. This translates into CASSLQGAQNTEAFF.